Each of the 4 T cell receptor beta chains below was sequenced from the same sample in a study of response to subunit inactivated influenza vaccine. TCRdb processed the RT-PCR reads anew with MiXCR; each CDR3 protein has one entry. The sample has 650,000 to 850,000 distinct CDR3 sequences, roughly 13% seen once; the top ten hold around 7.3%. The starting material was PBMCs from blood, obtained around 15 days before vaccination. The receptor set was obtained from a man aged 50 to 60 who received an inactivated influenza vaccine.

This clonotype was counted a few times. The chain has TRBV28 and TRBJ1-2; D may be TRBD1 (5 bases). Trimming left V 5 bases short and J 3 bases short, with 7 bases between. Germline CDR1 MDHEN, CDR2 SYDVKM. There are 12 residues in the CDR3. The CDR3 is CASSRQYYGYTF. The CDR3 coding sequence is TGTGCCAGCAGTCGACAGTACTATGGCTACACCTTC.

The CDR3 bases are TGCAGTGCTAGGAGACTAGCCTTCTACGAGCAGTACTTC. It is translated as CSARRLAFYEQYF. This sequence joins TRBV20-1 and TRBJ2-7, with TRBD2 matching 7 bases. Germline values: CDR1 DFQATT, CDR2 SNEGSKA (reference sequence). This CDR3 spans 13 amino acids. J gave up 3 bases and V 3 bases, and 5 bases lay outside the gene matches.

This rearrangement joins TRBV18 to TRBJ2-1; D tentatively fits TRBD1 or TRBD2 (6 bases each). The V gene lost 3 bases and the J gene lost 7 bases, with 19 bases spanning the gap. Germline assignment: CDR1 KGHSH and CDR2 LQKENI. This CDR3 comprises 16 residues. The CDR3 here is CASSPPRGVLVNEQFF. Here the CDR3 DNA reads TGTGCCAGCTCACCCCCTAGGGGGGTTCTGGTAAATGAGCAGTTCTTC.

Ten or more counts support this clonotype. The chain couples TRBV10-3 to TRBJ2-5; 9 positions agree with TRBD1. Germline V gene lookup returns CDR1 ENHRY and CDR2 SYGVKD. The CDR3 spans 15 residues. V lost 7 bases to trimming and J lost 5 bases; unmatched junction nucleotides: 11. In DNA, the CDR3 is TGTGCCATCAACATGAAACAGGGGGCTAGGGAGACCCAGTACTTC. Translating it yields CAINMKQGARETQYF.